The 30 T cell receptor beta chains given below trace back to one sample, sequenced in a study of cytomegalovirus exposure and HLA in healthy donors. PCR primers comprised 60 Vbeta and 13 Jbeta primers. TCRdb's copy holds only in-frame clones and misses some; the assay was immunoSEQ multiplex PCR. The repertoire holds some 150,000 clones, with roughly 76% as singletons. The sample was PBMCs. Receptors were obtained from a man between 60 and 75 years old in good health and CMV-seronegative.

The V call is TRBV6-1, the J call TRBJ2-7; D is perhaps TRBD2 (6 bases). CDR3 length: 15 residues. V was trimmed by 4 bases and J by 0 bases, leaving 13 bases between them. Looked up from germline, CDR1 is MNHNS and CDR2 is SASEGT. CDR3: CASSGVRGVSYEQYF. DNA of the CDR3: TGTGCCAGCAGTGGAGTGCGGGGTGTCTCCTACGAGCAGTACTTC.

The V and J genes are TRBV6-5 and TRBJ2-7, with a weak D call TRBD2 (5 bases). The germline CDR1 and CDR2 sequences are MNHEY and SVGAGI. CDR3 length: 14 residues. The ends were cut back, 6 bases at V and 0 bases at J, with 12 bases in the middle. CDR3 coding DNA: TGTGCCAGCAGCCCAGACTACTTCTCCTACGAGCAGTACTTC. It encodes CASSPDYFSYEQYF.

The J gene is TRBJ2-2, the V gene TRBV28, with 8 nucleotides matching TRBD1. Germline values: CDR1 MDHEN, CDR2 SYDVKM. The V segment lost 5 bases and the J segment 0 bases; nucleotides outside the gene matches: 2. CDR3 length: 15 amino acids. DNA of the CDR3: TGTGCCAGCAGTGGGACAGGCGCGAACACCGGGGAGCTGTTTTTT. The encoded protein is CASSGTGANTGELFF.

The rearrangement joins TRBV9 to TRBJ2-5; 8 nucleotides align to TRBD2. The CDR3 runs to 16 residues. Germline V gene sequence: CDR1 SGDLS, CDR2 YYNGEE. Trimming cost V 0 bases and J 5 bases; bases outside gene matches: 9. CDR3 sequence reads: CASSVGVSGAPETQYF. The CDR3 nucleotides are TGTGCCAGCAGCGTAGGGGTTAGCGGGGCCCCGGAGACCCAGTACTTC.

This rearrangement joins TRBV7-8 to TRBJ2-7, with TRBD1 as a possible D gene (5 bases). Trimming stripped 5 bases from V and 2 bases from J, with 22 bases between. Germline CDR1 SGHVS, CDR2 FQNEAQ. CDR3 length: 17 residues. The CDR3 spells CASSTYSGPRYTYEQYF. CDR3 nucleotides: TGTGCCAGCAGCACTTACTCAGGGCCCAGGTACACCTACGAGCAGTACTTC.

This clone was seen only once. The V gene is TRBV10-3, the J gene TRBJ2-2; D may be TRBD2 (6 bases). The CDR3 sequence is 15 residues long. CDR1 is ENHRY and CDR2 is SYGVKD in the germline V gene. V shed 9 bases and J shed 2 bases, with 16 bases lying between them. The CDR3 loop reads CAISTSWSNTGELFF. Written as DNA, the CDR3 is TGTGCCATATCGACTAGTTGGAGTAACACCGGGGAGCTGTTTTTT.

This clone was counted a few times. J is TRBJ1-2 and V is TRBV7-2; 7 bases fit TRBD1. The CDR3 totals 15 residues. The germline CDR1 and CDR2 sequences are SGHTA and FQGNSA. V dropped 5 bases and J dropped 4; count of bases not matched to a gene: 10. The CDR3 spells CASSILEGGVYGYTF. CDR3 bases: TGTGCCAGCAGCATCCTCGAAGGGGGCGTCTATGGCTACACCTTC.

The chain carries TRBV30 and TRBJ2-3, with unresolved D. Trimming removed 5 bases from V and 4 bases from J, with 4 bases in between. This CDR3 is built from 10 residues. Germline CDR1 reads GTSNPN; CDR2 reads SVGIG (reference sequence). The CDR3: CAWYSDTQYF. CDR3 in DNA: TGTGCCTGGTATTCAGATACGCAGTATTTT.

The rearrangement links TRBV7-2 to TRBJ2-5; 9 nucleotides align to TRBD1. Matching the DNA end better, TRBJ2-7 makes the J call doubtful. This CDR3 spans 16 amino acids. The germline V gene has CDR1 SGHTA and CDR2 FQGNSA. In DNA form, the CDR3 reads TGTGCCAGCAGCTACGGGATCGGGACAGGGCCCTACGAGCAGTACTTC. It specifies CASSYGIGTGPYEQYF.

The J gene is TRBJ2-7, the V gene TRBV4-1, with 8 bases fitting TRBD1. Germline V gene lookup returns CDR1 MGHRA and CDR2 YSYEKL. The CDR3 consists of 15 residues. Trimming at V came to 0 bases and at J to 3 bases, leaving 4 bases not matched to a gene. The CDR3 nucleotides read TGCGCCAGCAGCCAAGAGGACAGGGCTATCTACGAGCAGTACTTC. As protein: CASSQEDRAIYEQYF.

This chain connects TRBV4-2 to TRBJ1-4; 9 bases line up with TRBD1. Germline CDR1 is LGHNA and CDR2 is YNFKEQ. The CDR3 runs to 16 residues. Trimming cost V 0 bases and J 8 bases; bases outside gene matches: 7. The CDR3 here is CASSQDEGQGSEKLFF. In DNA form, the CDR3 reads TGTGCCAGCAGCCAAGATGAGGGACAGGGTAGCGAAAAACTGTTTTTT.

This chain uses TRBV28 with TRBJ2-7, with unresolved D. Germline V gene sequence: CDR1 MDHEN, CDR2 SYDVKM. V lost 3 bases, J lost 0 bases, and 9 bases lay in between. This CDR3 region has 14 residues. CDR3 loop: CASSFQLSSYEQYF. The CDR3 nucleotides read TGTGCCAGCAGTTTTCAGTTAAGCTCCTACGAGCAGTACTTC.

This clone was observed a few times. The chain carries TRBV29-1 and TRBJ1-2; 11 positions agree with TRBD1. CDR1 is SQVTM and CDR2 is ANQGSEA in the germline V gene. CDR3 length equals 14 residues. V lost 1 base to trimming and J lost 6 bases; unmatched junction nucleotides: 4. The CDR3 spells CSVEGWGQGDGYTF. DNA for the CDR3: TGCAGCGTTGAAGGTTGGGGACAGGGGGATGGCTACACCTTC.

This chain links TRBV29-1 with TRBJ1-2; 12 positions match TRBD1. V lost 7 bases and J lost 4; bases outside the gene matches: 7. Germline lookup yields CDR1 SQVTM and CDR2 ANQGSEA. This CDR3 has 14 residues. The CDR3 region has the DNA TGCAGCGCCGGGACAGGGGGCGCACGCTATGGCTACACCTTC. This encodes CSAGTGGARYGYTF.

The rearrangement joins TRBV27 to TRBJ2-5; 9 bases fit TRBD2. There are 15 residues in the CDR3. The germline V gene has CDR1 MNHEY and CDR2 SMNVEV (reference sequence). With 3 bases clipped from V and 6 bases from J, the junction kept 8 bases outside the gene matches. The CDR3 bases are TGTGCCAGCAGTTTGGGAGGGACTAGCTTTCAGACCCAGTACTTC. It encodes CASSLGGTSFQTQYF.

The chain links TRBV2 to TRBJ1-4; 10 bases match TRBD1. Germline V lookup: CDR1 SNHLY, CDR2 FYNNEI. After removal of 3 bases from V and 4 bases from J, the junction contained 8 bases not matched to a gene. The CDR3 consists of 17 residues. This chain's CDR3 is CASSEGQGPRGNEKLFF. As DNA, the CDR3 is TGTGCCAGCAGTGAGGGACAGGGGCCACGGGGTAATGAAAAACTGTTTTTT. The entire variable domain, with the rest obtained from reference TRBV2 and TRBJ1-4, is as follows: EPEVTQTPSHQVTQMGQEVILRCVPISNHLYFYWYRQILGQKVEFLVSFYNNEISEKSEIFDDQFSVERPDGSNFTLKIRSTKLEDSAMYFCASSEGQGPRGNEKLFFGSGTQLSVL.

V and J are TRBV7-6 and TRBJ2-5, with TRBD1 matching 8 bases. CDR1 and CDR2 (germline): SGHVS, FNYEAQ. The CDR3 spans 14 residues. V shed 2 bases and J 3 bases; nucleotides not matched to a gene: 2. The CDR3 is CASSLMTGEETQYF. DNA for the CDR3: TGTGCCAGCAGCTTAATGACAGGGGAAGAGACCCAGTACTTC. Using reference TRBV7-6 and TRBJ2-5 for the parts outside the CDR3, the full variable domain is GAGVSQSPRYKVTKRGQDVALRCDPISGHVSLYWYRQALGQGPEFLTYFNYEAQQDKSGLPNDRFSAERPEGSISTLTIQRTEQRDSAMYRCASSLMTGEETQYFGPGTRLLVL.

DNA for the CDR3: TGTGCCAGCAGTTTAGGAAGGGGGCCCACCTACAATGAGCAGTTCTTC. Protein sequence: CASSLGRGPTYNEQFF. The V call is TRBV27, the J call TRBJ2-1; TRBD1 agrees at 7 bases. The germline CDR1 and CDR2 sequences are MNHEY and SMNVEV (reference sequence). V lost 2 bases to trimming and J lost 2 bases; unmatched junction nucleotides: 6. CDR3 length: 16 residues.

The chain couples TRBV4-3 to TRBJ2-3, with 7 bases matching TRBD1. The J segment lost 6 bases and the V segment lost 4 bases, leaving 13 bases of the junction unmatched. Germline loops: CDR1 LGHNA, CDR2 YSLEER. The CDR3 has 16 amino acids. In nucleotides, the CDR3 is TGCGCCAGCAGCCTACAACGACAGGGCTATCGGGATACGCAGTATTTT. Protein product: CASSLQRQGYRDTQYF.

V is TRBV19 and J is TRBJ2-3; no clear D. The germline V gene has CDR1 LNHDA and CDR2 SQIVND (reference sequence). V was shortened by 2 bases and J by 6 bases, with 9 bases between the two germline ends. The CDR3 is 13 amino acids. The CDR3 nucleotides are TGTGCCAGTAGTATAACCCGTGGCGATACGCAGTATTTT. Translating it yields CASSITRGDTQYF. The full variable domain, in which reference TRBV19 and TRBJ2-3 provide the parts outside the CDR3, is DGGITQSPKYLFRKEGQNVTLSCEQNLNHDAMYWYRQDPGQGLRLIYYSQIVNDFQKGDIAEGYSVSREKKESFPLTVTSAQKNPTAFYLCASSITRGDTQYFGPGTRLTVL.

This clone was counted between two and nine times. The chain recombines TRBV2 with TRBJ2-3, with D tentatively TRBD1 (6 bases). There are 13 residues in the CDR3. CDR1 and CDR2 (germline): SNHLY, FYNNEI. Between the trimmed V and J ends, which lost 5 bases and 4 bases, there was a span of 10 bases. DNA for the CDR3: TGTGCCAGCAGTAGGGGGATCGCAGATACGCAGTATTTT. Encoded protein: CASSRGIADTQYF.

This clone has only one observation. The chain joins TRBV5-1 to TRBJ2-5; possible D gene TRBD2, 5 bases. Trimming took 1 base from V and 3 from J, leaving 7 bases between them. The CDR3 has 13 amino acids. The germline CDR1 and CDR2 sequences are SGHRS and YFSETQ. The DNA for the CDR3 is TGCGCCAGCAGCTTGAACGGGGAAGAGACCCAGTACTTC. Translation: CASSLNGEETQYF.

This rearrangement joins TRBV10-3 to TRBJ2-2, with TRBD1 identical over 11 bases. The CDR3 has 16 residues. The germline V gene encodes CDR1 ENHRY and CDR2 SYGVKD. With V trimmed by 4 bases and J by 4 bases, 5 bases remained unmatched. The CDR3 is CAISAHGTGGTGELFF. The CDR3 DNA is TGTGCCATCAGTGCCCATGGGACAGGGGGCACCGGGGAGCTGTTTTTT.

For the CDR3, the DNA is TGTGCCAGCTCACAGACAGGGGCGAGTAGCAGTGGCACAGATACGCAGTATTTT. It translates to CASSQTGASSSGTDTQYF. The chain has TRBV18 and TRBJ2-3; the match to TRBD1 covers 8 bases. V dropped 4 bases and J dropped 1; count of bases not matched to a gene: 13. The CDR3 has 18 residues. The germline CDR1 and CDR2 sequences are KGHSH and LQKENI.

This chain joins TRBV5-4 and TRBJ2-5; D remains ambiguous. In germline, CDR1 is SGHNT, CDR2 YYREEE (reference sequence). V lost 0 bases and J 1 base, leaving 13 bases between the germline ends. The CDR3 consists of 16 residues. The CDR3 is CASSLGLHRSQETQYF. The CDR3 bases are TGTGCCAGCAGCTTGGGACTCCATCGGTCCCAAGAGACCCAGTACTTC.

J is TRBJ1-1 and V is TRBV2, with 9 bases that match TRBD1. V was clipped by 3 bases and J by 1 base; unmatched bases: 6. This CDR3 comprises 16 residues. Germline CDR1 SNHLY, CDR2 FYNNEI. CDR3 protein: CASSDPGQGWNTEAFF. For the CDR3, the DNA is TGTGCCAGCAGTGACCCGGGACAGGGCTGGAACACTGAAGCTTTCTTT.

The CDR3 spells CASRGQGGSAGELFF. Written as DNA, the CDR3 is TGTGCCAGCAGAGGACAGGGAGGATCGGCCGGGGAGCTGTTTTTT. The chain joins TRBV2 to TRBJ2-2; 8 bases align to TRBD1. CDR3 length: 15 amino acids. The V gene's germline CDR1 is SNHLY and CDR2 FYNNEI. V was pared by 6 bases and J by 6 bases, with 9 bases of the junction left unmatched.

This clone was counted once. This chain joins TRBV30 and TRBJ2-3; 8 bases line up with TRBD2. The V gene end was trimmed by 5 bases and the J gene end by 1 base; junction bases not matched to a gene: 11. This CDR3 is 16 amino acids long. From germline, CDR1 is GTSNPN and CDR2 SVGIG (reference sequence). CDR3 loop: CAWEGGKAGGTDTQYF. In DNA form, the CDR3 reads TGTGCCTGGGAAGGCGGTAAAGCGGGGGGCACAGATACGCAGTATTTT. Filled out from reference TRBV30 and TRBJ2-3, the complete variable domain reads SQTIHQWPATLVQPVGSPLSLECTVEGTSNPNLYWYRQAAGRGLQLLFYSVGIGQISSEVPQNLSASRPQDRQFILSSKKLLLSDSGFYLCAWEGGKAGGTDTQYFGPGTRLTVL.

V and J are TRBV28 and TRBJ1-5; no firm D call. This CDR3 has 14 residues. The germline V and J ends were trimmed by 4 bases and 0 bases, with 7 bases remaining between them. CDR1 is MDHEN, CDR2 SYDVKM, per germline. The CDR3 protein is CASSSINSNQPQHF. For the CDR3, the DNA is TGTGCCAGCAGTTCCATCAATAGCAATCAGCCCCAGCATTTT.

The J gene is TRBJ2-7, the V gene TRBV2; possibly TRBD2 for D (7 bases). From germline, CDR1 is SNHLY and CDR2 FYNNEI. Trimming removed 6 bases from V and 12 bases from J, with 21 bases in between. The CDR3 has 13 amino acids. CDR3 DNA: TGTGCCAGCAGCCGGGACATGAGGACTAGTTGGTACTTC. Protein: CASSRDMRTSWYF.